The T cell receptor beta chain under discussion was sequenced for a study of blood T cell repertoires in COVID-19. Study overall: The study drew acute and convalescent COVID-19 samples from the United States, Italy and Spain.

In the original analysis: Estimated nucleated cell counts came from reference gene primer amplification. The protocol was immunoSEQ multiplex PCR, while the TCRdb copy is restricted to in-frame clones and leaves out a portion. The DNA gave D and trimming, while V, J and clone size come from that table. Among roughly 68,000 clones listed, roughly 91% were seen once. Seattle cases were enrolled at active infection and followed longitudinally. This CDR3 contains 14 residues. The V gene's germline CDR1 is SQVTM and CDR2 ANQGSEA. Trimming removed 0 bases from V and 4 bases from J; junction bases left unmatched: 5. This clone was seen only once.

This clonotype was obtained from a man in his forties with COVID-19, enrolled during active disease. The sample was peripheral blood. This chain connects TRBV29-1 to TRBJ1-2; 7 bases line up with TRBD1. CDR3 in amino acids: CSVEDRTGRYGYTF. The CDR3 coding sequence is TGCAGCGTTGAAGATCGGACAGGCCGCTATGGCTACACCTTC.